This entry lists 6 T cell receptor beta chains sequenced from one sample in a study of T cells in Graves' hyperthyroidism and ophthalmopathy. From RNA transcripts, TCR beta CDR3 regions were amplified. The HTBI primer set was used in a first-round RT-PCR of the TCR CDR3. TCRdb ran MiXCR on the multiplex PCR reads and lists one entry per CDR3 protein. The table lists roughly 500,000 distinct CDR3 sequences, around 42% of them singletons, with roughly 19% in the top ten. Source material: peripheral blood or thyroid tissue (not recorded which). These receptor sequences come from an adult woman with Graves' disease, either hyperthyroidism or ophthalmopathy (not recorded which).

In its sample, this clonotype was seen many times. Written as DNA, the CDR3 is TGTGCCACCAGTGACCCGCGGACTAGCGGGAGCGAGCAGTACTTC. It specifies CATSDPRTSGSEQYF. The chain couples TRBV24-1 to TRBJ2-7, with 13 bases that match TRBD2. The CDR3 consists of 15 residues. V was clipped by 4 bases and J by 6 bases; unmatched bases: 5. In germline, CDR1 is KGHDR, CDR2 SFDVKD.

The chain uses TRBV7-3 and TRBJ1-5; TRBD1 matches at 8 bases. Germline-derived CDR1 and CDR2 are SGHTA and FQGTGA. CDR3 length: 15 residues. V was clipped by 4 bases and J by 5 bases; unmatched bases: 7. For the CDR3, the DNA is TGTGCCAGCAGCTCCGGACAGGGCGGTCATCAGCCCCAGCATTTT. The encoded protein is CASSSGQGGHQPQHF.

The rearrangement joins TRBV7-9 to TRBJ2-7, with D possibly being TRBD1 or TRBD2 (5 bases each). The CDR3 has 13 residues. Trimming cost V 5 bases and J 5 bases, with 13 bases left between them. The germline gives CDR1 SEHNR, CDR2 FQNEAQ (reference sequence). The CDR3 sequence is CASSRSGDHEQYF. For the CDR3, the DNA is TGTGCCAGCAGCAGAAGTGGGGACCACGAGCAGTACTTC.

The genes are TRBV20-1 and TRBJ2-7; TRBD2 aligns across 7 bases. Germline loops: CDR1 DFQATT, CDR2 SNEGSKA (reference sequence). This CDR3 region has 11 residues. CDR3: CSWGGPGEQYF. CDR3 coding DNA: TGCAGCTGGGGGGGTCCCGGGGAGCAGTACTTC.

The chain joins TRBV7-9 to TRBJ2-7, with D possibly TRBD2 on 5 matching bases. The CDR3 covers 15 residues. Per the germline V gene, CDR1 is SEHNR and CDR2 is FQNEAQ (reference sequence). V lost 5 bases and J lost 5, with 19 bases in between. CDR3 amino acids: CASSQPSSGKDEQYF. As DNA, the CDR3 is TGTGCCAGCAGCCAACCGAGTTCGGGGAAGGACGAGCAGTACTTC.

This clonotype was seen ten or more times. CDR3 amino acids: CASSPARRTGEAFF. CDR3 coding DNA: TGTGCCAGCAGCCCTGCACGTCGGACTGGTGAAGCTTTCTTT. The chain combines TRBV3-1 with TRBJ1-1, with unresolved D. The CDR3 spans 14 residues. CDR1 is LGHDT and CDR2 is YNNKEL in the germline V gene (reference sequence). Trimming removed 4 bases at V and 7 bases at J, with 16 bases between.